Given below is one TCR beta chain in context. This entry comes from a study of blood T cell repertoires in COVID-19. Whole-study context: Whether acute or convalescent, the COVID-19 samples came from the United States, Italy and Spain. PBMCs, B-cell-depleted T cells, or T cells provided the cDNA or gDNA that made up the material.

Generated by immunoSEQ multiplex PCR, the TCRdb table keeps only in-frame clones and is missing some. The sample contains tens of thousands of clones, 81% of which appear only once. The receptor's source is a man aged 80 or over with acute or convalescent COVID-19. The sequencing input was peripheral blood.

The CDR3 loop is CASRAPGLAGSEQYF. DNA for the CDR3: TGCGCCAGCAGGGCGCCGGGACTAGCGGGAAGCGAGCAGTACTTC. This chain joins TRBV5-1 and TRBJ2-7, with 13 bases that match TRBD2. The V gene end was trimmed by 5 bases and the J gene end by 6 bases; junction bases not matched to a gene: 8. Germline assignment: CDR1 SGHRS and CDR2 YFSETQ. The CDR3 is made up of 15 amino acids.